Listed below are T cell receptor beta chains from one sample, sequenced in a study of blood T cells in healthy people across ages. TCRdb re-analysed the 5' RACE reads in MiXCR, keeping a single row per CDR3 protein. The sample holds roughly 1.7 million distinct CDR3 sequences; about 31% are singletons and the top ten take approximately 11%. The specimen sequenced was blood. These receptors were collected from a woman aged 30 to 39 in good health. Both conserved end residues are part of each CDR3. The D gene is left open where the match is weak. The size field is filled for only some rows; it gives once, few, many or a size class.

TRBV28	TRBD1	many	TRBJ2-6	CASRQGFGANVLTF	TGTGCCAGTAGACAGGGCTTTGGGGCCAACGTCCTGACTTTC
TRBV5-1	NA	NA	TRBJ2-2	CASSPSGVGTGELFF	TGCGCCAGCAGCCCCTCGGGGGTCGGCACCGGGGAGCTGTTTTTT
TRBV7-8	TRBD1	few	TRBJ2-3	CASSVGTGPSTDTQYF	TGTGCCAGCAGCGTAGGGACAGGACCTAGCACAGATACGCAGTATTTT
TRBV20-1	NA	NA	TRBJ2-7	CSARSILSSGTYEQYF	TGCAGTGCTAGATCTATACTTTCCTCTGGCACCTACGAGCAGTACTTC
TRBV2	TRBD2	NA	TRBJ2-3	CASRTSGGGTDTQYF	TGTGCCAGCAGGACTAGCGGGGGGGGCACAGATACGCAGTATTTT
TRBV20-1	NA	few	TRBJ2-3	CSAPGTTDTQYF	TGCAGTGCCCCGGGCACCACAGATACGCAGTATTTT
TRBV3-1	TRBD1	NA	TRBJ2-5	CASSARDRGSGETQYF	TGTGCCAGCAGCGCCCGGGACAGGGGATCGGGAGAGACCCAGTACTTC
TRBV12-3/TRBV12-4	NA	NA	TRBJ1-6	CASSLGRDGSPLHF	TGTGCCAGCAGTTTGGGCAGGGACGGATCACCCCTCCACTTT
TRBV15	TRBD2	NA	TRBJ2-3	CATSRRGLAYSTDTQYF	TGTGCCACCAGCAGAAGGGGACTAGCGTACAGCACAGATACGCAGTATTTT
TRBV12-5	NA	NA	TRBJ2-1	CASALEGVYNEQFF	TGTGCTAGTGCCCTGGAGGGTGTTTACAATGAGCAGTTCTTC
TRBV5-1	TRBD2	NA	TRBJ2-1	CASSLTPTSGSSEQFF	TGCGCCAGCAGCCTAACCCCGACTAGCGGGAGTAGTGAGCAGTTCTTC
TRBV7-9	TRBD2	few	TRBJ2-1	CASSHDRLAGHNEQFF	TGTGCCAGCAGCCACGACCGACTAGCGGGACACAATGAGCAGTTCTTC
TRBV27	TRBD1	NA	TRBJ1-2	CASRATGGMSYGYTF	TGTGCCAGCAGGGCGACAGGGGGAATGAGCTATGGCTACACCTTC
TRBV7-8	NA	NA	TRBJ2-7	CASSLVAGSQPSYEQYF	TGTGCCAGCAGCTTAGTAGCAGGTTCTCAGCCCTCCTACGAGCAGTACTTC
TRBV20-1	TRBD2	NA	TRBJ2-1	CSAVRLGLAGGPNEQFF	TGCAGTGCTGTGCGTCTGGGACTAGCGGGAGGGCCGAATGAGCAGTTCTTC
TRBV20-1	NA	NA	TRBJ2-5	CSARDVDSKGTQYF	TGCAGTGCTAGAGATGTAGATTCAAAGGGGACCCAGTACTTC
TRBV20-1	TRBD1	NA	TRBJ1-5	CSASPGTGAQDQPQHF	TGCAGTGCTAGTCCCGGGACAGGGGCGCAGGATCAGCCCCAGCATTTT
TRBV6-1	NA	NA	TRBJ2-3	CASRSLGADTQYF	TGTGCCAGCAGATCCCTGGGGGCAGATACGCAGTATTTT
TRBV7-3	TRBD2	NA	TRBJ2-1	CASSPGLAGGMNEQFF	TGTGCCAGCAGCCCGGGACTAGCGGGGGGTATGAATGAGCAGTTCTTC
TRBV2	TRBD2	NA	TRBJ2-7	CASSELPGLAYEQYF	TGTGCCAGCAGTGAACTACCGGGACTAGCTTACGAGCAGTACTTC
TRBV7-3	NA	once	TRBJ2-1	CASSQGEGLYNEQFF	TGTGCCAGCAGCCAGGGAGAGGGGCTCTACAATGAGCAGTTCTTC
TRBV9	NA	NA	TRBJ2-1	CACSAEGTAAYNEQFF	TGTGCCTGCAGCGCAGAGGGGACTGCAGCCTACAATGAGCAGTTCTTC
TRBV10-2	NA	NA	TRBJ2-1	CASFGYNEQFF	TGCGCCAGCTTTGGATACAATGAGCAGTTCTTC
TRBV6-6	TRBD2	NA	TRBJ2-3	CASSGRAVSTQYF	TGTGCCAGCAGCGGGAGGGCCGTATCTACGCAGTATTTT
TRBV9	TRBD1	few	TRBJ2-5	CASSPRTGLGETQYF	TGTGCCAGCAGCCCCCGGACAGGTTTGGGAGAGACCCAGTACTTC
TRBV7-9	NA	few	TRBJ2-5	CASRPFLRDRAQETQYF	TGTGCCAGCAGACCATTCCTCCGCGACAGAGCCCAAGAGACCCAGTACTTC
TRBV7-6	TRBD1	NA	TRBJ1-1	CASSYDRVGTEAFF	TGTGCCAGCAGTTATGACAGGGTGGGGACTGAAGCTTTCTTT
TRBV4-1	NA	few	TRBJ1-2	CASSRATGHQVDGYTF	TGCGCCAGCAGCCGCGCGACAGGACATCAGGTCGATGGCTACACCTTC
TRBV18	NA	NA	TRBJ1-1	CASSLTSINTEAFF	TGTGCCAGCTCACTGACAAGCATCAACACTGAAGCTTTCTTT
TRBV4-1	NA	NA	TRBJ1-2	CASSQGGVVGRYGYTF	TGCGCCAGCAGCCAAGGAGGGGTGGTGGGGAGGTATGGCTACACCTTC
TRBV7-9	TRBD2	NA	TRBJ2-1	CASSFRLAETYNEQFF	TGTGCCAGCAGCTTCCGTCTAGCGGAGACGTACAATGAGCAGTTCTTC
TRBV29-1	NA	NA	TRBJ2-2	CSSMGQGSVGELFF	TGCAGCTCTATGGGCCAGGGTAGCGTCGGGGAGCTGTTTTTT
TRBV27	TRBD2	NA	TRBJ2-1	CASSPLAGGHYNEQFF	TGTGCCAGCAGTCCCCTAGCGGGAGGTCACTACAATGAGCAGTTCTTC
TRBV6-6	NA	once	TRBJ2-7	CVSNSFMSYEQYF	TGTGTCAGTAACTCCTTTATGTCCTACGAGCAGTACTTC
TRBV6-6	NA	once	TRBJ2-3	CASSYSHGTDMQYF	TGTGCCAGCAGTTACTCGCACGGCACAGATATGCAGTATTTT
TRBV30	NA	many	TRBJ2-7	CAWGAPAASHEQYF	TGTGCCTGGGGGGCCCCGGCGGCCTCGCACGAGCAGTACTTC
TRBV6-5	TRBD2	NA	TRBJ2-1	CASSSPLAGGPNEQFF	TGTGCCAGCAGTTCCCCACTAGCGGGAGGGCCAAATGAGCAGTTCTTC
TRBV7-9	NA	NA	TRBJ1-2	CASLDTITDYGYTF	TGTGCCAGCCTCGACACCATCACCGACTATGGCTACACCTTC
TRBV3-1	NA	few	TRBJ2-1	CASSQAFIAEEQFF	TGTGCCAGCAGCCAAGCTTTTATAGCGGAGGAGCAGTTCTTC
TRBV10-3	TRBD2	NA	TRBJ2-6	CAITSGGPNSGANVLTF	TGTGCCATCACTTCGGGAGGCCCTAACTCTGGGGCCAACGTCCTGACTTTC
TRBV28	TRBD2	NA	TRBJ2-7	CASSSLASGSPYSYEQYF	TGTGCCAGCAGTTCTCTGGCTAGCGGGAGCCCATACTCCTACGAGCAGTACTTC
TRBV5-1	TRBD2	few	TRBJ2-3	CASSTGTSGGYLASTDTQYF	TGCGCCAGCAGCACCGGGACTAGCGGGGGGTACCTTGCTAGCACAGATACGCAGTATTTT
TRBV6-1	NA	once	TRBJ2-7	CASRRGPGVMDEQYF	TGTGCCAGCAGGAGGGGCCCGGGGGTGATGGACGAGCAGTACTTC
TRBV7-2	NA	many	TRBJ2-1	CASSEGHTRTYNEQFF	TGTGCCAGCAGTGAAGGGCATACTAGGACCTACAATGAGCAGTTCTTC
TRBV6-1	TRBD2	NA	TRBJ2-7	CASSEELAGNYEQYF	TGTGCCAGCAGTGAAGAACTAGCGGGAAACTACGAGCAGTACTTC
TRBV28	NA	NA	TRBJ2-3	CASSFDPDWDTQYF	TGTGCCAGCAGTTTTGATCCAGACTGGGATACACAGTATTTT
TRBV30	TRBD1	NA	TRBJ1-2	CAWSRIRGRGYTF	TGTGCCTGGAGTCGAATCAGGGGGCGTGGCTACACCTTC
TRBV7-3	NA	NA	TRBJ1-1	CASSGGPNTEAFF	TGTGCCAGCAGCGGGGGGCCGAACACTGAAGCTTTCTTT
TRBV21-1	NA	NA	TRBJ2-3	CASSPLRGGGQGDTQYF	TGTGCCAGCAGCCCCCTTCGTGGCGGGGGACAGGGAGATACGCAGTATTTT
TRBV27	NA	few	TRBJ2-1	CASSLSVGRNNEQFF	TGTGCCAGCAGTTTATCAGTGGGGCGCAACAATGAGCAGTTCTTC
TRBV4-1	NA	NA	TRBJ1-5	CASSQERAGQPQHF	TGCGCCAGCAGCCAAGAGAGGGCCGGTCAGCCCCAGCATTTT
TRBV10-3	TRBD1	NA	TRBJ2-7	CAISEANPDRGYEQYF	TGTGCCATCAGTGAGGCCAACCCGGACAGGGGGTACGAGCAGTACTTC
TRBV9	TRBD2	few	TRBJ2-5	CASSVRAGGPGETQYF	TGTGCCAGCAGCGTAAGAGCGGGAGGGCCCGGGGAGACCCAGTACTTC
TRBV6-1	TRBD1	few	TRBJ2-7	CASRDPGTGDYEQYF	TGTGCCAGCAGGGATCCCGGGACAGGGGACTACGAGCAGTACTTC
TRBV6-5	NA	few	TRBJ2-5	CASRPLEREPQWTQYF	TGTGCCAGCAGACCCCTCGAACGGGAGCCACAGTGGACCCAGTACTTC
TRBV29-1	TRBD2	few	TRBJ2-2	CSVGRTSGKSGELFF	TGCAGCGTTGGGCGGACTAGCGGGAAGTCCGGGGAGCTGTTTTTT
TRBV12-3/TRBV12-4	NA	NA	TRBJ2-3	CASSFRDGSADTQYF	TGTGCCAGCAGTTTTAGGGACGGCTCGGCAGATACGCAGTATTTT
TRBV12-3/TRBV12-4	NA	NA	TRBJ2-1	CASSPSGYEQFF	TGTGCCAGCAGTCCATCGGGGTATGAGCAGTTCTTC
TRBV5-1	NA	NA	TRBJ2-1	CASSETESYNEQFF	TGCGCCAGCAGCGAGACAGAGTCTTACAATGAGCAGTTCTTC
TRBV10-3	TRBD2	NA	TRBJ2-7	CAISEREAYEQYF	TGTGCCATCAGTGAGCGGGAGGCCTACGAGCAGTACTTC